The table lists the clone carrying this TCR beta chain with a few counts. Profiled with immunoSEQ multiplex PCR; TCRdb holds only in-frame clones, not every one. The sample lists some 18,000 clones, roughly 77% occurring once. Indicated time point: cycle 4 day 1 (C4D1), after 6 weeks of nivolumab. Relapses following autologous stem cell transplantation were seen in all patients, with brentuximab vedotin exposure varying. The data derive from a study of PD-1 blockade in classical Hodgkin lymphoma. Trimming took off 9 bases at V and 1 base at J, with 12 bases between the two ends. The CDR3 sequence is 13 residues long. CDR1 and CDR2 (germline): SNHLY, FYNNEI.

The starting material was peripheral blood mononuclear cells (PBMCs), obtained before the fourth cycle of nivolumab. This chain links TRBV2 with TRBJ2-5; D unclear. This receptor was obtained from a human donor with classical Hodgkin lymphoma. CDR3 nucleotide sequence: TGTGCCAGTTCATCCAGCACCCAAGAGACCCAGTACTTC. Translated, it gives CASSSSTQETQYF. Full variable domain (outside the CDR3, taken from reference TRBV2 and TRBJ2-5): EPEVTQTPSHQVTQMGQEVILRCVPISNHLYFYWYRQILGQKVEFLVSFYNNEISEKSEIFDDQFSVERPDGSNFTLKIRSTKLEDSAMYFCASSSSTQETQYFGPGTRLLVL.